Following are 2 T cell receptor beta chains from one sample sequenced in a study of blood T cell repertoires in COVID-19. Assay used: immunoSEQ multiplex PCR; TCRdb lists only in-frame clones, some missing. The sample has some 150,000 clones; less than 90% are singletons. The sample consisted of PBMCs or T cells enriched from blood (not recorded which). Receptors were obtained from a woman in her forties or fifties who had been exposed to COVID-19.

The CDR3 region is CASSSWTGLMNTEAFF. CDR3 nucleotides: TGTGCCAGCAGTTCCTGGACAGGGCTGATGAACACTGAAGCTTTCTTT. The chain uses TRBV6-2 or TRBV6-3 and TRBJ1-1, with 8 nucleotides matching TRBD1. Germline assignment: CDR1 MNHEY and CDR2 SVGEGT. The CDR3 spans 16 residues. V was clipped by 4 bases and J by 0 bases; unmatched bases: 7.

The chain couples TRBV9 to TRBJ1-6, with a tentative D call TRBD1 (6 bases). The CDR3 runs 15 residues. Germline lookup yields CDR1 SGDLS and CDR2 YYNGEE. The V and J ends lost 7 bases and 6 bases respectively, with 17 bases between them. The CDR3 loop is CASQSPGASNSPLHF. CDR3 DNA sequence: TGTGCCAGCCAGTCCCCAGGGGCCTCTAATTCACCCCTCCACTTT.